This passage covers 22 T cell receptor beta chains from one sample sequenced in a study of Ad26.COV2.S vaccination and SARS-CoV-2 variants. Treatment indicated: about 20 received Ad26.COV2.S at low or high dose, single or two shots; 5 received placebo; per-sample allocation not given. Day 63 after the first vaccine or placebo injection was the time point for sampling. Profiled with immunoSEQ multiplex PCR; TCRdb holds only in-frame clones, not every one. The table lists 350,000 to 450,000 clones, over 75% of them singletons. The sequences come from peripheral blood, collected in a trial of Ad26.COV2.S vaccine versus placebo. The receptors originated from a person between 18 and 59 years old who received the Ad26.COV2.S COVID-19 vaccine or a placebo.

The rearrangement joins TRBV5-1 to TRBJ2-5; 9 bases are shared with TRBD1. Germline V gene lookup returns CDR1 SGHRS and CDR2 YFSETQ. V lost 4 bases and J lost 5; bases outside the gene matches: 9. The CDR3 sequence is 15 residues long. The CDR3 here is CASSPGQGTWETQYF. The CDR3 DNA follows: TGCGCCAGCAGCCCCGGACAGGGGACGTGGGAGACCCAGTACTTC.

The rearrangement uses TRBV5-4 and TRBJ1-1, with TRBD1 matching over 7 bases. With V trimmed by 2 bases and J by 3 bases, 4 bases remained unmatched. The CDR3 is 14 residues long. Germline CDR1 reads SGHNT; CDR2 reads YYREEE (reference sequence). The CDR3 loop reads CASSLRGQYTEAFF. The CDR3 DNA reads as TGTGCCAGCAGCTTAAGGGGACAGTACACTGAAGCTTTCTTT.

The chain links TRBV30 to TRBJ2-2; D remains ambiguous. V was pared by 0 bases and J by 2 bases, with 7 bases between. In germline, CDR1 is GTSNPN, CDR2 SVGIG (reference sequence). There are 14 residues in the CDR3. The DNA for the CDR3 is TGTGCCTGGAGTGTAGGAACTAACACCGGGGAGCTGTTTTTT. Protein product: CAWSVGTNTGELFF. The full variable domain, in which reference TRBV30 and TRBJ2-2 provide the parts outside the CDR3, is SQTIHQWPATLVQPVGSPLSLECTVEGTSNPNLYWYRQAAGRGLQLLFYSVGIGQISSEVPQNLSASRPQDRQFILSSKKLLLSDSGFYLCAWSVGTNTGELFFGEGSRLTVL.

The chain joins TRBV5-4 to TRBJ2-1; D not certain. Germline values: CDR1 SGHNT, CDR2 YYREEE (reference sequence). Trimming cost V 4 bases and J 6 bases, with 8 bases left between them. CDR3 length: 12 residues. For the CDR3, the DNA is TGTGCCAGCAGCGGTAGTGGCAATGAGCAGTTCTTC. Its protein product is CASSGSGNEQFF.

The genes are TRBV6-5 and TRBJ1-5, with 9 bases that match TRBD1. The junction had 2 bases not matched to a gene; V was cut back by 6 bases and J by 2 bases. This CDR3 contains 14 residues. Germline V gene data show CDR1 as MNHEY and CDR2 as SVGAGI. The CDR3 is CASRTGGRNQPQHF. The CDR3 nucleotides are TGTGCCAGCAGGACAGGGGGTCGCAATCAGCCCCAGCATTTT.

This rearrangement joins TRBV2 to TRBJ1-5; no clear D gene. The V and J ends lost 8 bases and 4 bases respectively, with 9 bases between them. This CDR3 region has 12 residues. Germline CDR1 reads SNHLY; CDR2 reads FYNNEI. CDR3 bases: TGTGCCAGCCACTTCCGGAATCAGCCCCAGCATTTT. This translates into CASHFRNQPQHF.

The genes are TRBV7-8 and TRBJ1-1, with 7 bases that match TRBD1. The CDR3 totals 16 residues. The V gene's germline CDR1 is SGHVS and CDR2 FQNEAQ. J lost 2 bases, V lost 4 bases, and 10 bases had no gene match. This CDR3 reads CASSSWDSRRNTEAFF. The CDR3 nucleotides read TGTGCCAGCAGCTCCTGGGACAGCCGTCGTAACACTGAAGCTTTCTTT.

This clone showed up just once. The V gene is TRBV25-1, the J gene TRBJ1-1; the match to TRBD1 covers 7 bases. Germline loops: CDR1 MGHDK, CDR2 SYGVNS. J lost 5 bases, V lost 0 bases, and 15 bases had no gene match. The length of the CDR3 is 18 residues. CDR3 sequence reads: CASSEYPTRQGGGTEAFF. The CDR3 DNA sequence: TGTGCCAGCAGTGAATATCCCACTCGACAGGGTGGAGGGACTGAAGCTTTCTTT.

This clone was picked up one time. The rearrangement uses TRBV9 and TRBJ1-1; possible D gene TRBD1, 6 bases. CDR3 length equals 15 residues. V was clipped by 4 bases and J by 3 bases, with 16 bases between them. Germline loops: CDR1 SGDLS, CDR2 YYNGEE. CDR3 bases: TGTGCCAGCAGCTCCCACACAGGGCGCTACACTGAAGCTTTCTTT. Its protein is CASSSHTGRYTEAFF.

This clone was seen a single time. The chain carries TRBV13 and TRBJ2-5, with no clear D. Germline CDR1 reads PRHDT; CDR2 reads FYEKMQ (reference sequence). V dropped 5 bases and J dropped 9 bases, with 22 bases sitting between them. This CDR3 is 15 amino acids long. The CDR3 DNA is TGTGCCAGCAGCACGCGCACTGGGGTGCATGGGGCCCAGTACTTC. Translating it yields CASSTRTGVHGAQYF.

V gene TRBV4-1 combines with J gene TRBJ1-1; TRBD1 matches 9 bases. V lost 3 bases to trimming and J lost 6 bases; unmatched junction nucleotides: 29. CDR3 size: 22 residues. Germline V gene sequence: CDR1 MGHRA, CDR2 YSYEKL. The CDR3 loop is CASSQQVARIGSLGQGKAEAFF. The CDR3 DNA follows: TGCGCCAGCAGCCAGCAGGTGGCCAGAATCGGCTCGTTAGGACAGGGGAAGGCTGAAGCTTTCTTT.

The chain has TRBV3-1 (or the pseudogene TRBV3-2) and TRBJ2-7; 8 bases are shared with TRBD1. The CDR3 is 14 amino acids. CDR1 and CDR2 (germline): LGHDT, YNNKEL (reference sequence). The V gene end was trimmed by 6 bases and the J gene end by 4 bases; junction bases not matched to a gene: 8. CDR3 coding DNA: TGTGCCAGCAGTCTGGGCAGGGGGCTGTACGAGCAGTACTTC. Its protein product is CASSLGRGLYEQYF.

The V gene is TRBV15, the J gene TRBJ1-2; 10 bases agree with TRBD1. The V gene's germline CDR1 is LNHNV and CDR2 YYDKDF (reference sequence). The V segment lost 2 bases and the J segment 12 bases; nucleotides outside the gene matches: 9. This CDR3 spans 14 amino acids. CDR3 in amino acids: CATSRSKGTGDNTF. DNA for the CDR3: TGTGCCACCAGCAGATCCAAAGGGACAGGGGATAACACCTTC.

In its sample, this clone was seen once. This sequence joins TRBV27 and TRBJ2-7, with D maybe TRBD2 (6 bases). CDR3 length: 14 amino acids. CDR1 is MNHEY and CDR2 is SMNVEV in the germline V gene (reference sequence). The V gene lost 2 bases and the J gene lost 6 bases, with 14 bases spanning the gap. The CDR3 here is CASSLSGAGPEQYF. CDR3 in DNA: TGTGCCAGCAGTTTAAGTGGAGCGGGCCCCGAGCAGTACTTC.

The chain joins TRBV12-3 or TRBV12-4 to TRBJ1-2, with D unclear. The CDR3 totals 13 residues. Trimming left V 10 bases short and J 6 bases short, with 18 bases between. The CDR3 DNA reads TGTGCCACCTTGGTGGGAGGGCGGGATGGCTACACCTTC. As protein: CATLVGGRDGYTF.

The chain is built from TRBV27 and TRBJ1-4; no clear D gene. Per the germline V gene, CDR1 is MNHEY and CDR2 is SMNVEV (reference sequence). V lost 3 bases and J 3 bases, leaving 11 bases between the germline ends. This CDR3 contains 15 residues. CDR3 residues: CASSFRAAANEKLFF. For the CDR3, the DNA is TGTGCCAGCAGTTTTCGGGCAGCTGCTAATGAAAAACTGTTTTTT. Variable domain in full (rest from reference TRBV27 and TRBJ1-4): EAQVTQNPRYLITVTGKKLTVTCSQNMNHEYMSWYRQDPGLGLRQIYYSMNVEVTDKGDVPEGYKVSRKEKRNFPLILESPSPNQTSLYFCASSFRAAANEKLFFGSGTQLSVL.

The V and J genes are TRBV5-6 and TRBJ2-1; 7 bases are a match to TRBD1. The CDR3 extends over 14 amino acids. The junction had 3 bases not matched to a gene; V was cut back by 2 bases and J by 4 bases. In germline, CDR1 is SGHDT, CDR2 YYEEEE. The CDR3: CASSLGTVYNEQFF. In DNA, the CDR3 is TGTGCCAGCAGCTTAGGGACAGTATACAATGAGCAGTTCTTC.

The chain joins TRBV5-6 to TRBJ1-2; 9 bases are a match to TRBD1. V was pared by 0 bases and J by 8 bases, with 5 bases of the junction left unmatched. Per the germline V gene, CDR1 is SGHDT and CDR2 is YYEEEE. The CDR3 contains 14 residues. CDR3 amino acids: CASSLGRDRVGYTF. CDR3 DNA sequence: TGTGCCAGCAGCTTGGGTCGGGACAGGGTGGGCTACACCTTC.

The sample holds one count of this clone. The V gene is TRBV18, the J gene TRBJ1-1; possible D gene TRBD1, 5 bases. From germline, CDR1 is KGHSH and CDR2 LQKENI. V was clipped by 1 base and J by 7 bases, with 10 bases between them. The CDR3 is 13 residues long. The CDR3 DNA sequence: TGTGCCAGCTCACCACTGGGGCCTGTTGAAGCTTTCTTT. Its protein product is CASSPLGPVEAFF.

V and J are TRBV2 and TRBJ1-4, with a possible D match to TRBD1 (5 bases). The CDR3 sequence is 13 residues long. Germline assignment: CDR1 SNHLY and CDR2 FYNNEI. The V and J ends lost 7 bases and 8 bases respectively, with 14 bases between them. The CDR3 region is CASIDGGREKLFF. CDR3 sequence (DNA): TGTGCCAGCATTGACGGGGGAAGGGAAAAACTGTTTTTT.

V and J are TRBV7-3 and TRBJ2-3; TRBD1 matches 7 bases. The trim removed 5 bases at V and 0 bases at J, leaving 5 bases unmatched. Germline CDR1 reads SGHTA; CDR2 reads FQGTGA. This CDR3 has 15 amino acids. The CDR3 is CASSKGQASTDTQYF. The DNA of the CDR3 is TGTGCCAGCAGCAAAGGACAGGCGAGCACAGATACGCAGTATTTT.

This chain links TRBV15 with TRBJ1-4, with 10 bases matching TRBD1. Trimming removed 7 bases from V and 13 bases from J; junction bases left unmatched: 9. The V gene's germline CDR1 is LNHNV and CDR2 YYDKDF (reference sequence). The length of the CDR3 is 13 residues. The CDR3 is CATTQGDRGTLFF. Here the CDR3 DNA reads TGTGCCACCACCCAGGGGGACAGGGGAACACTGTTTTTT.